Below, 32 T cell receptor beta chains from the same sample are listed, as sequenced in a study of graft-versus-host responses after intestinal transplantation. No antigen has been identified for these receptors. Data came from immunoSEQ multiplex PCR; TCRdb stores just in-frame clones and leaves some out. Here the sample spans about 83,000 clones, less than 90% being singletons. The sequences come from unstimulated CD4+ T cells sorted from spleen or lymph node cells, collected before intestinal transplant. These receptor sequences come from a human donor who received an intestinal transplant.

This chain connects TRBV5-1 to TRBJ2-4, with a weak D call TRBD1 (5 bases). The germline V gene has CDR1 SGHRS and CDR2 YFSETQ. The CDR3 runs to 15 residues. Trimming took off 4 bases at V and 0 bases at J, with 11 bases between the two ends. CDR3 loop: CASSAGWGAKNIQYF. In DNA, the CDR3 is TGCGCCAGCAGCGCAGGGTGGGGAGCCAAAAACATTCAGTACTTC.

This clone came up once. The chain links TRBV11-1 to TRBJ2-7, with 9 bases that match TRBD1. The V gene end was trimmed by 4 bases and the J gene end by 0 bases; junction bases not matched to a gene: 4. CDR1 and CDR2 (germline): SGHAT, FQDESV (reference sequence). This CDR3 is 15 amino acids long. The CDR3 loop is CASSYGTGRSYEQYF. CDR3 bases: TGTGCCAGCAGCTATGGGACAGGGCGCTCCTACGAGCAGTACTTC.

The genes are TRBV5-1 and TRBJ2-1; TRBD2 aligns across 10 bases. Germline lookup yields CDR1 SGHRS and CDR2 YFSETQ. The CDR3 runs to 16 residues. The trim removed 4 bases at V and 3 bases at J, leaving 7 bases unmatched. CDR3 coding DNA: TGCGCCAGCAGCCACCTAGCGGGAGTGATCTACAATGAGCAGTTCTTC. The encoded protein is CASSHLAGVIYNEQFF.

The chain carries TRBV5-6 and TRBJ2-7, with D possibly being TRBD2 (6 bases). V was pared by 4 bases and J by 3 bases, with 17 bases between. Germline lookup yields CDR1 SGHDT and CDR2 YYEEEE. The CDR3 has 15 amino acids. Written as DNA, the CDR3 is TGTGCCAGCAGCGTAGGGGTAGCGGCATTCTACGAGCAGTACTTC. It is translated as CASSVGVAAFYEQYF.

The chain uses TRBV6-5 and TRBJ2-7, with D uncertain. V lost 7 bases and J lost 0, with 10 bases in between. Germline V gene data show CDR1 as MNHEY and CDR2 as SVGAGI. The CDR3 extends over 13 amino acids. The CDR3 here is CASNGRLSYEQYF. The CDR3 nucleotides are TGTGCCAGCAACGGCAGGCTCTCCTACGAGCAGTACTTC.

This clone appeared a single time. The chain is built from TRBV2 and TRBJ1-1; a possible D gene is TRBD1 (6 bases). CDR1 and CDR2 (germline): SNHLY, FYNNEI. CDR3 length: 14 amino acids. V dropped 6 bases and J dropped 1 base, with 12 bases sitting between them. In DNA, the CDR3 is TGTGCCAGCAGCACGGACAGTAGGAACACTGAAGCTTTCTTT. Protein sequence: CASSTDSRNTEAFF.

The V call is TRBV2, the J call TRBJ2-1; TRBD2 might be the D (7 bases). CDR3 length: 13 residues. Per the germline V gene, CDR1 is SNHLY and CDR2 is FYNNEI. The V gene lost 6 bases and the J gene lost 7 bases, with 13 bases spanning the gap. CDR3 sequence: CASRRGPKNEQFF. In nucleotides, the CDR3 is TGTGCCAGCAGGCGGGGGCCTAAAAATGAGCAGTTCTTC.

The chain couples TRBV27 to TRBJ2-7; a possible D gene is TRBD1 (6 bases). This CDR3 is built from 13 residues. The V end lost 3 bases, the J end lost 5 bases, and 11 bases lay between the germline ends. CDR1 MNHEY and CDR2 SMNVEV come from the germline V gene (reference sequence). The CDR3 loop is CASSFAGENEQYF. The DNA of the CDR3 is TGTGCCAGCAGTTTTGCAGGGGAAAACGAGCAGTACTTC.

The chain links TRBV9 to TRBJ2-7; tentative D call: TRBD2 (5 bases). Trimming left V 1 base short and J 1 base short, with 15 bases between. Germline CDR1 reads SGDLS; CDR2 reads YYNGEE. The CDR3 extends over 16 amino acids. The CDR3, as DNA: TGTGCCAGCAGCGTATGGTTGGGCAGGAGGTCCTACGAGCAGTACTTC. Its translation is CASSVWLGRRSYEQYF.

The rearrangement joins TRBV19 to TRBJ1-2; 10 bases match TRBD1. CDR1 is LNHDA and CDR2 is SQIVND in the germline V gene (reference sequence). There are 15 residues in the CDR3. After removal of 4 bases from V and 3 bases from J, the junction contained 5 bases not matched to a gene. The CDR3: CASSTTGGYDYGYTF. The CDR3 DNA reads as TGTGCCAGTAGTACGACAGGGGGCTACGACTATGGCTACACCTTC.

This chain joins TRBV18 and TRBJ1-1; 10 bases are shared with TRBD1. CDR3 length: 16 residues. Per germline, CDR1 KGHSH and CDR2 LQKENI. Trimming removed 0 bases from V and 4 bases from J; junction bases left unmatched: 5. Written as DNA, the CDR3 is TGTGCCAGCTCACCACCTGGGACAGGGGCGTTCACTGAAGCTTTCTTT. This codes for CASSPPGTGAFTEAFF. Using reference TRBV18 and TRBJ1-1 for the parts outside the CDR3, the full variable domain is NAGVMQNPRHLVRRRGQEARLRCSPMKGHSHVYWYRQLPEEGLKFMVYLQKENIIDESGMPKERFSAEFPKEGPSILRIQQVVRGDSAAYFCASSPPGTGAFTEAFFGQGTRLTVV.

J is TRBJ2-1 and V is TRBV28; TRBD2 aligns across 8 bases. This CDR3 has 15 amino acids. CDR1 and CDR2 from the germline V gene are MDHEN and SYDVKM. V dropped 6 bases and J dropped 0; count of bases not matched to a gene: 4. As DNA, the CDR3 is TGTGCCAGCAGGAGCGGGAGTGACTCCTACAATGAGCAGTTCTTC. Translating gives CASRSGSDSYNEQFF.

The chain carries TRBV29-1 and TRBJ1-2; D possibly corresponds to TRBD1 (5 bases). Germline V gene lookup returns CDR1 SQVTM and CDR2 ANQGSEA. V was clipped by 4 bases and J by 7 bases, with 13 bases between them. The CDR3 length is 12 residues. CDR3 residues: CSVVLNGGGYTF. The CDR3 coding sequence is TGCAGCGTTGTACTGAACGGGGGTGGCTACACCTTC.

V is TRBV6-6 and J is TRBJ1-5, with 7 positions matching TRBD1. After removal of 5 bases from V and 3 bases from J, the junction contained 7 bases not matched to a gene. In germline, CDR1 is MNHNY, CDR2 SVGAGI (reference sequence). CDR3 length: 15 residues. The CDR3 region has the DNA TGTGCCAGCAGTAAGGAGGGACAGTACAATCAGCCCCAGCATTTT. It codes for CASSKEGQYNQPQHF.

Concerning this clone itself: The same CDR3 is also encoded by other DNA sequences in this sample. This chain uses TRBV18 with TRBJ1-2, with D uncertain. V dropped 6 bases and J dropped 6 bases, with 8 bases sitting between them. This CDR3 has 11 residues. The germline V gene encodes CDR1 KGHSH and CDR2 LQKENI. CDR3 DNA sequence: TGTGCCAGCTCCCCCGGGGATGGCTACACCTTC. Its protein product is CASSPGDGYTF.

CDR3 loop: CASSAGTSGSEQFF. The CDR3 region has the DNA TGTGCCAGCAGTGCCGGGACTAGCGGGAGTGAGCAGTTCTTC. The chain employs TRBV6-4 and TRBJ2-1; 14 positions match TRBD2. This CDR3 spans 14 amino acids. The germline gives CDR1 MRHNA, CDR2 SNTAGT. J was trimmed by 9 bases and V by 4 bases; bases with no gene match: 2.

V gene TRBV7-9 combines with J gene TRBJ1-2; 8 nucleotides agree with TRBD1. The CDR3 has 15 residues. V gave up 3 bases and J gave up 6 bases; unmatched junction bases: 9. CDR1 is SEHNR, CDR2 FQNEAQ, per germline (reference sequence). This CDR3 reads CASSFMTGVKDGYTF. Written as DNA, the CDR3 is TGTGCCAGCAGCTTTATGACAGGGGTAAAGGATGGCTACACCTTC.

The chain joins TRBV6-5 to TRBJ1-1; the match to TRBD1 covers 7 bases. The germline V gene encodes CDR1 MNHEY and CDR2 SVGAGI. The CDR3 spans 14 residues. V was clipped by 7 bases and J by 1 base; unmatched bases: 6. DNA of the CDR3: TGTGCCAGCATTAGCGACAGGGCGAACACTGAAGCTTTCTTT. It yields the protein CASISDRANTEAFF.

The count of this clone is one. This chain uses TRBV19 with TRBJ1-5; 7 bases align to TRBD1. Germline loops: CDR1 LNHDA, CDR2 SQIVND (reference sequence). Trimming removed 4 bases from V and 1 base from J; junction bases left unmatched: 1. The CDR3 loop spans 14 amino acids. CDR3 sequence: CASSTTGSNQPQHF. The CDR3 DNA sequence: TGTGCCAGTAGTACGACAGGGAGCAATCAGCCCCAGCATTTT.

This clone was recorded only once. V usage is TRBV9 and J usage is TRBJ2-2; the match to TRBD2 covers 14 bases. The CDR3 spans 16 residues. V lost 4 bases, J lost 5 bases, and 4 bases stayed unmatched. CDR1 and CDR2 from the germline V gene are SGDLS and YYNGEE. CDR3 loop: CASSQGLAGETGELFF. For the CDR3, the DNA is TGTGCCAGCAGCCAGGGACTAGCGGGAGAAACCGGGGAGCTGTTTTTT.

CDR3 amino acids: CASSRDTYNEQFF. DNA of the CDR3: TGTGCCAGCAGCAGGGACACTTACAATGAGCAGTTCTTC. This chain connects TRBV7-9 to TRBJ2-1, with D perhaps TRBD1 (6 bases). Germline CDR1 and CDR2: SEHNR and FQNEAQ (reference sequence). Trimming took 5 bases from V and 4 from J, leaving 9 bases between them. The CDR3 length is 13 residues.

This clone was recorded once. This chain connects TRBV28 to TRBJ2-2, with no clear D. Germline-derived CDR1 and CDR2 are MDHEN and SYDVKM. Trimming stripped 6 bases from V and 4 bases from J, with 9 bases between. The CDR3 sequence is 13 residues long. CDR3 bases: TGTGCCAGCAGCCTTAGCTCCACCGGGGAGCTGTTTTTT. Residues: CASSLSSTGELFF. The complete variable domain, with remaining parts taken from reference TRBV28 and TRBJ2-2, reads DVKVTQSSRYLVKRTGEKVFLECVQDMDHENMFWYRQDPGLGLRLIYFSYDVKMKEKGDIPEGYSVSREKKERFSLILESASTNQTSMYLCASSLSSTGELFFGEGSRLTVL.

For the CDR3, the DNA is TGTGCCAGCTTGCCTAGCGGGCCAATTAGGCCAGATACGCAGTATTTT. It yields the protein CASLPSGPIRPDTQYF. This rearrangement joins TRBV6-6 to TRBJ2-3; 8 bases map to TRBD2. The V gene end was trimmed by 8 bases and the J gene end by 4 bases; junction bases not matched to a gene: 14. The CDR3 spans 16 residues. Germline V gives CDR1 MNHNY, CDR2 SVGAGI (reference sequence).

This clone has a single count. The V and J genes are TRBV6-5 and TRBJ2-3, with TRBD2 matching 11 bases. The junction had 1 base not matched to a gene; V was cut back by 7 bases and J by 1 base. The CDR3 covers 14 residues. Germline V gene lookup returns CDR1 MNHEY and CDR2 SVGAGI. CDR3: CASKLAGGTDTQYF. CDR3 DNA: TGTGCCAGCAAACTAGCGGGAGGCACAGATACGCAGTATTTT.

The chain is built from TRBV5-1 and TRBJ2-3, with TRBD2 as a possible D gene (5 bases). Trimming pared 4 bases from V and 2 bases from J, leaving 8 bases between. This CDR3 contains 13 residues. Germline CDR1 is SGHRS and CDR2 is YFSETQ. The CDR3 loop reads CASSSGTTDTQYF. In DNA, the CDR3 is TGCGCCAGCAGCAGCGGAACCACAGATACGCAGTATTTT.

V and J are TRBV13 and TRBJ2-4, with no clear D. Germline V lookup: CDR1 PRHDT, CDR2 FYEKMQ (reference sequence). CDR3 size: 15 residues. Trimming removed 3 bases from V and 2 bases from J, with 11 bases in between. Here the CDR3 reads CASSLAGLSKNIQYF. CDR3 coding DNA: TGTGCCAGCAGCTTGGCCGGGTTGTCCAAAAACATTCAGTACTTC.

The rearrangement uses TRBV19 and TRBJ2-7, with D perhaps TRBD2 (5 bases). V lost 7 bases to trimming and J lost 0 bases, with 13 bases between them. This CDR3 contains 14 residues. From germline, CDR1 is LNHDA and CDR2 SQIVND (reference sequence). The DNA for the CDR3 is TGTGCCAGTAAGCTTACGGGGAGCTCCTACGAGCAGTACTTC. This translates into CASKLTGSSYEQYF.

V is TRBV7-2 and J is TRBJ2-5; the match to TRBD2 covers 15 bases. The length of the CDR3 is 19 residues. J lost 1 base, V lost 5 bases, and 11 bases had no gene match. Per the germline V gene, CDR1 is SGHTA and CDR2 is FQGNSA. The CDR3 DNA is TGTGCCAGCAGCACACGTTCCGGGACTAGCGGGGGGATCCAAGAGACCCAGTACTTC. This encodes CASSTRSGTSGGIQETQYF.

V gene TRBV9 combines with J gene TRBJ2-7; a weak D match, TRBD1 (5 bases). The CDR3 is 15 residues long. The V end was cut by 0 bases, the J end by 2 bases, with 12 bases between. Germline V gene data show CDR1 as SGDLS and CDR2 as YYNGEE. Written as DNA, the CDR3 is TGTGCCAGCAGCGTAGAAGGGGATTCGACCTACGAGCAGTACTTC. It encodes CASSVEGDSTYEQYF. Variable domain in full (rest from reference TRBV9 and TRBJ2-7): DSGVTQTPKHLITATGQRVTLRCSPRSGDLSVYWYQQSLDQGLQFLIQYYNGEERAKGNILERFSAQQFPDLHSELNLSSLELGDSALYFCASSVEGDSTYEQYFGPGTRLTVT.

This clone was observed a single time. The rearrangement joins TRBV5-1 to TRBJ1-4; D uncertain. V lost 0 bases, J lost 3 bases, and 6 bases lay in between. CDR3 size: 14 residues. Germline assignment: CDR1 SGHRS and CDR2 YFSETQ. The CDR3 sequence is CASSLDSANEKLFF. CDR3 in DNA: TGCGCCAGCAGCTTGGACAGTGCTAATGAAAAACTGTTTTTT.

The gene calls are TRBV28 and TRBJ2-1; 7 bases map to TRBD1. The V gene end was trimmed by 2 bases and the J gene end by 2 bases; junction bases not matched to a gene: 0. The CDR3 runs 14 residues. Germline CDR1 reads MDHEN; CDR2 reads SYDVKM. The CDR3 loop is CASSLGTAYNEQFF. CDR3 in DNA: TGTGCCAGCAGTTTAGGGACAGCCTACAATGAGCAGTTCTTC.

The V call is TRBV10-2, the J call TRBJ2-3, with D perhaps TRBD2 (6 bases). CDR1 and CDR2 from the germline V gene are WSHSY and SAAADI. Deletions cut 1 base from V and 2 bases from J, with 10 bases between. The CDR3 contains 15 residues. The CDR3 is CASSEWVADTDTQYF. CDR3 in DNA: TGCGCCAGCAGTGAGTGGGTAGCGGACACAGATACGCAGTATTTT.